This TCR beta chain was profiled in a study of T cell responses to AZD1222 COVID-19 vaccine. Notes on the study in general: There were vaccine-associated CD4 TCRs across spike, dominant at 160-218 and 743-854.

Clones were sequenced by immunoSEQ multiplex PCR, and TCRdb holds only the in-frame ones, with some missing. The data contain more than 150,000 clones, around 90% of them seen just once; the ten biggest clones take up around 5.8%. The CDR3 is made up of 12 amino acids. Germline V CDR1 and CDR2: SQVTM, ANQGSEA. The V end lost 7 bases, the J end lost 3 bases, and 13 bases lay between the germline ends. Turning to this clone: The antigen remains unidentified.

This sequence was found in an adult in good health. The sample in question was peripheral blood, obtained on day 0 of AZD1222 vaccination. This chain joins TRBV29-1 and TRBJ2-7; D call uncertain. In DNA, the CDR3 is TGCAGCGCTGCAGGCGGTGACTACGAGCAGTACTTC. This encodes CSAAGGDYEQYF.